A single sample is the source of the 6 T cell receptor beta chains below, sequenced in a study of T cells in localized non-small cell lung cancer. Produced via immunoSEQ multiplex PCR; TCRdb's table is partial and in-frame only. The sample records roughly 800 clones, about a fifth being singletons. This specimen was normal lung tissue next to the tumor, taken before any cancer treatment. Source of these receptors: a female donor older than 55 with stage I lung adenocarcinoma.

This clone was seen a handful of times. This chain uses TRBV11-3 with TRBJ1-2, with 7 bases matching TRBD1. J was trimmed by 4 bases and V by 3 bases; bases with no gene match: 8. CDR1 is SGHNT and CDR2 is YENEEA in the germline V gene. CDR3 size: 15 residues. The CDR3: CASSFVTGATYGYTF. In nucleotides, the CDR3 is TGTGCCAGCAGCTTCGTAACAGGGGCTACCTATGGCTACACCTTC.

The rearrangement joins TRBV11-3 to TRBJ2-1; 10 nucleotides align to TRBD2. V trimming: 3 bases; J trimming: 0 bases; junction bases outside the gene matches: 2. Germline CDR1 is SGHNT and CDR2 is YENEEA. This CDR3 has 16 amino acids. The CDR3 nucleotides are TGTGCCAGCAGCTTGGAGCGGGAGGGCTCCTACAATGAGCAGTTCTTC. Its protein product is CASSLEREGSYNEQFF.

In this sample, this clone turned up a few times. This rearrangement joins TRBV30 to TRBJ1-1, with a possible D match to TRBD1 (5 bases). Per germline, CDR1 GTSNPN and CDR2 SVGIG (reference sequence). The CDR3 is 13 residues long. Trimming shortened V by 0 bases and J by 3 bases, and 8 bases separated the two germline ends. The CDR3 sequence is CAWSVQADTEAFF. DNA for the CDR3: TGTGCCTGGAGTGTACAGGCAGACACTGAAGCTTTCTTT. Variable domain in full (rest from reference TRBV30 and TRBJ1-1): SQTIHQWPATLVQPVGSPLSLECTVEGTSNPNLYWYRQAAGRGLQLLFYSVGIGQISSEVPQNLSASRPQDRQFILSSKKLLLSDSGFYLCAWSVQADTEAFFGQGTRLTVV.

The sample holds a few counts of this clone. CDR3 sequence: CASSYRSNTEAFF. Written as DNA, the CDR3 is TGTGCCAGCAGCTATAGGTCGAACACTGAAGCTTTCTTT. The chain combines TRBV5-8 with TRBJ1-1; D is ambiguous. V shed 3 bases and J shed 1 base, with 7 bases lying between them. CDR1 is SGHTS and CDR2 is YDEGEE in the germline V gene. The CDR3 totals 13 residues.

In its sample, this clone ranks as medium-sized (0.01 to 0.1%). This chain links TRBV11-3 with TRBJ2-1, with D uncertain. The CDR3 has 16 residues. The germline V gene encodes CDR1 SGHNT and CDR2 YENEEA. Trimming took 8 bases from V and 6 from J, leaving 23 bases between them. CDR3 loop: CASAFRRNSASNEQFF. CDR3 sequence (DNA): TGTGCCAGCGCCTTTAGGCGGAATTCGGCCTCCAATGAGCAGTTCTTC.

This clone turned up a few times. This chain uses TRBV9 with TRBJ2-3, with D uncertain. V lost 6 bases to trimming and J lost 1 base, with 18 bases between them. This CDR3 has 16 amino acids. Per germline, CDR1 SGDLS and CDR2 YYNGEE. In DNA, the CDR3 is TGTGCCAGCACCCTCGGTGGGGTGAAGCGCACAGATACGCAGTATTTT. Its translation is CASTLGGVKRTDTQYF.